This TCR beta chain was identified in a study of blood T cell repertoires in COVID-19. Study details: Samples came from the United States, Italy and Spain, spanning acute and convalescent COVID-19. Nucleic acid was either cDNA or gDNA, and it came from T cells, B-cell-depleted T cells, or PBMCs.

In the authors' methods: Reference gene primer amplification yielded estimated nucleated cell counts. The assay was immunoSEQ multiplex PCR, and TCRdb's table has in-frame clones only and misses some. The V and J calls and clone size were taken over from that table, and D and trimming were inferred from the DNA. The sample carries approximately 83,000 clones, 77% recorded once. The CDR3 contains 15 residues. The V gene lost 4 bases and the J gene lost 4 bases, with 14 bases spanning the gap. Per the germline V gene, CDR1 is SGHRS and CDR2 is YFSETQ. This chain links TRBV5-1 with TRBJ2-2; possibly TRBD1 for D (5 bases). The TCR comes from a woman of 80 years or more with acute or convalescent COVID-19. The sequencing sample was made of peripheral blood. CDR3 protein: CASSARTQGTGELFF. The CDR3 DNA follows: TGCGCCAGCAGCGCCCGAACCCAGGGCACCGGGGAGCTGTTTTTT.